The 7 T cell receptor beta chains listed next were all sequenced from one sample in a study of T-cell memory formation after mild COVID-19. TCRdb called the 5' RACE reads again in MiXCR, with one record for every CDR3 protein. The sample includes 250,000 to 400,000 distinct CDR3 sequences, around an eighth of them seen just once. The sequenced material came from PBMCs or a T cell subset sorted from them (not recorded which). Receptors were obtained from a man aged 18 to 35 who had mild COVID-19 (a few samples of this study predate the infection). Cell type and time point are not known.

V gene TRBV15 combines with J gene TRBJ1-4, with D perhaps TRBD1 (5 bases). The CDR3 contains 16 residues. CDR1 and CDR2 from the germline V gene are LNHNV and YYDKDF (reference sequence). Trimming removed 3 bases from V and 8 bases from J, with 19 bases in between. The CDR3 here is CATSRGRSQGEEKLFF. CDR3 bases: TGTGCCACCAGCAGGGGTAGGAGTCAGGGCGAAGAAAAACTGTTTTTT.

This clonotype was seen at least ten times. The chain couples TRBV5-1 to TRBJ2-2; weak D call: TRBD1 (5 bases). V lost 4 bases, J lost 4 bases, and 14 bases lay in between. The CDR3 totals 15 residues. CDR1 and CDR2 from the germline V gene are SGHRS and YFSETQ. This CDR3 is CASSSQGLGTGELFF. CDR3 nucleotides: TGCGCCAGCAGCAGCCAGGGTTTAGGCACCGGGGAGCTGTTTTTT.

This chain joins TRBV12-3 or TRBV12-4 and TRBJ2-5; 12 positions match TRBD2. The CDR3 totals 15 residues. Losses at the gene ends were 5 bases for V and 5 bases for J; bases not matched to a gene: 6. The chain's CDR3 is CASSLLAGGGETQYF. In DNA form, the CDR3 reads TGTGCCAGCAGTCTACTAGCGGGGGGCGGGGAGACCCAGTACTTC.

The rearrangement links TRBV7-3 to TRBJ1-2; D may be TRBD1 (5 bases). V dropped 6 bases and J dropped 7 bases, with 15 bases sitting between them. Germline V gene lookup returns CDR1 SGHTA and CDR2 FQGTGA. The CDR3 is made up of 13 amino acids. The CDR3 DNA reads TGTGCCAGCAGGTTCGACAGTTTATCTGGCTACACCTTC. Amino acids: CASRFDSLSGYTF.

This clonotype was detected a few times. The chain carries TRBV7-3 and TRBJ2-3, with 12 bases identical to TRBD2. The CDR3 sequence is 16 residues long. Germline values: CDR1 SGHTA, CDR2 FQGTGA. V lost 3 bases and J lost 2; bases outside the gene matches: 3. The CDR3 loop reads CASSFLAGGYTDTQYF. The CDR3 DNA follows: TGTGCCAGCAGCTTCCTAGCGGGGGGGTACACAGATACGCAGTATTTT.

V and J are TRBV7-6 and TRBJ2-7; D might be TRBD2 (6 bases). The germline CDR1 and CDR2 sequences are SGHVS and FNYEAQ. Trimming left V 4 bases short and J 1 base short, with 14 bases between. The CDR3 runs to 15 residues. CDR3 nucleotides: TGTGCCAGCAGCTCATCACCGGGACTTTCCTACGAGCAGTACTTC. As protein: CASSSSPGLSYEQYF.

The rearrangement joins TRBV6-5 to TRBJ2-5; TRBD1 matches at 7 bases. Germline V gene data show CDR1 as MNHEY and CDR2 as SVGAGI. With V trimmed by 5 bases and J by 5 bases, 11 bases remained unmatched. The CDR3 covers 15 residues. CDR3: CASSKERTGVETQYF. The CDR3 DNA sequence: TGTGCCAGCAGTAAAGAACGGACAGGCGTCGAGACCCAGTACTTC.